This T cell receptor (beta chain) is from a study of T cell repertoires in cytomegalovirus infection. This clonotype was counted only a few times. Its antigen is unknown. This CDR3 is built from 17 residues. V lost 4 bases, J lost 2 bases, and 11 bases stayed unmatched. In germline, CDR1 is MNHEY, CDR2 SVGEGT. MiXCR, applied by TCRdb to the reads, yields one record per CDR3 protein. The sample carries about a million distinct CDR3 sequences, roughly 30% recorded once. Study-level findings and limits: What dominated the ex vivo response were HLA-C-restricted CMV-specific TCR beta clonotypes.

This sample comprised cultured CD8+ T cells from PBMCs, obtained from culture after CMV antigen stimulation. The receptor comes from a human donor in good health (CMV status not recorded). Some clones in this sample may be carry-over from other donors' samples. This chain joins TRBV6-2 or TRBV6-3 and TRBJ2-1; 7 bases match TRBD1. The CDR3, as DNA: TGTGCCAGCAGTTTCGACCGGGACAGAGTCACCTACAATGAGCAGTTCTTC. Translating it yields CASSFDRDRVTYNEQFF.